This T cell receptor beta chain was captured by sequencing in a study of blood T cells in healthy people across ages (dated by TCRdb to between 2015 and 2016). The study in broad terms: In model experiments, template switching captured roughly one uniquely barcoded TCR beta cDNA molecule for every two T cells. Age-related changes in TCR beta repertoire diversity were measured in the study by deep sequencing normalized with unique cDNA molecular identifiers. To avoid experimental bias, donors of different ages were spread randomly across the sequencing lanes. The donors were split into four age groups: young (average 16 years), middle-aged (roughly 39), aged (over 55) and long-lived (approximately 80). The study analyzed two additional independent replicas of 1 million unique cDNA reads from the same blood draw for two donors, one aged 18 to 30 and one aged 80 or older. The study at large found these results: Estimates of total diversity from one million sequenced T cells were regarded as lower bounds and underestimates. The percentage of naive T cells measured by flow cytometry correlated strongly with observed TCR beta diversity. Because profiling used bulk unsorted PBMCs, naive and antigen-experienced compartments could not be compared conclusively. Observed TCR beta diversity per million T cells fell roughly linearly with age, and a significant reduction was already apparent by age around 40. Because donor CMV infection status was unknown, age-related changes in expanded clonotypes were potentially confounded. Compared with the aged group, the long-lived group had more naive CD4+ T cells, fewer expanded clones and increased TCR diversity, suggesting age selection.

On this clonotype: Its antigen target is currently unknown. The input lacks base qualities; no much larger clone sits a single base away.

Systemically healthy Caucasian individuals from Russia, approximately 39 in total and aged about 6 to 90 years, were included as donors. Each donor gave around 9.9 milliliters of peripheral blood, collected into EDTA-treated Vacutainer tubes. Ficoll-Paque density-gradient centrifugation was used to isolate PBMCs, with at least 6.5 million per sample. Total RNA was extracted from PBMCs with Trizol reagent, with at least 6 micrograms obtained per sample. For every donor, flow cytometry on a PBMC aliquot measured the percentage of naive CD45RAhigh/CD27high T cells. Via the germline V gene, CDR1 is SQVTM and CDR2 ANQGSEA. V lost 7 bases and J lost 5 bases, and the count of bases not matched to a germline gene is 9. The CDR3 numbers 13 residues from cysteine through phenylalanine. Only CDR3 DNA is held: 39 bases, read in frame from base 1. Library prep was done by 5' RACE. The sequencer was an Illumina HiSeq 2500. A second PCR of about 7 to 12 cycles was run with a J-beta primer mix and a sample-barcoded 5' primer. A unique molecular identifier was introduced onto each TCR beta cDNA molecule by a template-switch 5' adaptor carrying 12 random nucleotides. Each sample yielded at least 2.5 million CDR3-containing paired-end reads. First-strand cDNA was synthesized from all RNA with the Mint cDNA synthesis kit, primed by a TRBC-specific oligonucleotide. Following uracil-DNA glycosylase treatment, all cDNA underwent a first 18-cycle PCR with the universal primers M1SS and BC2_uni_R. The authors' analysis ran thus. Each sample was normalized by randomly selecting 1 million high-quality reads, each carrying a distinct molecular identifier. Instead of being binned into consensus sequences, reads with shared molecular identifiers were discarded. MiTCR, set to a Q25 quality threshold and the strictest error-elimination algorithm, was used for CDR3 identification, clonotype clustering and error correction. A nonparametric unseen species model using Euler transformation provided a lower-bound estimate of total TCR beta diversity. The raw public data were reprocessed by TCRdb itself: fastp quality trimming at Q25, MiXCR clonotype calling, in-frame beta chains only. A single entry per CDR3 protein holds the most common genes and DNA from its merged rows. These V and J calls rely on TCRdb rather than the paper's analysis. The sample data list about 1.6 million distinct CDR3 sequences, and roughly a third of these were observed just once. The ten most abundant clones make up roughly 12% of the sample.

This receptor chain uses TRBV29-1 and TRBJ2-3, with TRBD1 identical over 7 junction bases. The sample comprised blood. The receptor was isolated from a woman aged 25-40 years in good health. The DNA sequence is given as TGCAGCGCTTTATCAGGGGGACGAGATACGCAGTATTTT. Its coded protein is CSALSGGRDTQYF.